A single sample is the source of the 24 T cell receptor beta chains below, sequenced in a study of cytomegalovirus exposure and HLA in healthy donors. A multiplex PCR was run with 60 Vbeta primers and 13 Jbeta primers. The assay was immunoSEQ multiplex PCR, and TCRdb's table has in-frame clones only and misses some. The sample has about 60,000 clones; roughly 85% are singletons. Sequencing used PBMCs. These receptor sequences come from a man aged 25 to 40 in good health and CMV-seronegative.

The DNA for the CDR3 is TGTGCCAGCAGCTTAACCGCGGGGACGCGGGAGGTCCATGAGCAGTTCTTC. Translated, it gives CASSLTAGTREVHEQFF. The chain uses TRBV7-9 and TRBJ2-1; TRBD2 matches at 8 bases. After removal of 2 bases from V and 8 bases from J, the junction contained 14 bases not matched to a gene. The CDR3 contains 17 residues. Germline V gene data show CDR1 as SEHNR and CDR2 as FQNEAQ (reference sequence).

The chain links TRBV2 to TRBJ2-3; TRBD2 matches at 15 bases. CDR1 is SNHLY and CDR2 is FYNNEI in the germline V gene. The CDR3 loop spans 18 amino acids. Trimming took 0 bases from V and 4 from J; bases not matched to a gene: 5. The DNA of the CDR3 is TGTGCCAGCAGTGAAGCCGGGACTAGCGGGGGGAGGGCAGATACGCAGTATTTT. Translation gives CASSEAGTSGGRADTQYF.

This sequence joins TRBV9 and TRBJ2-1, with 8 positions matching TRBD1. The CDR3 loop spans 13 amino acids. Trimming took 3 bases from V and 10 from J; bases not matched to a gene: 6. In germline, CDR1 is SGDLS, CDR2 YYNGEE. This CDR3 is CASSARQGREQFF. DNA for the CDR3: TGTGCCAGCAGCGCTCGACAGGGGAGAGAGCAGTTCTTC.

J is TRBJ2-7 and V is TRBV19; 10 positions match TRBD1. Trimming at V came to 5 bases and at J to 3 bases, leaving 4 bases not matched to a gene. The CDR3 totals 14 residues. Germline CDR1 and CDR2: LNHDA and SQIVND (reference sequence). The CDR3 DNA reads TGTGCCAGTAGTCGGACAGGGGGTTTCTACGAGCAGTACTTC. Translated, it gives CASSRTGGFYEQYF.

The chain has TRBV4-3 and TRBJ1-1, with D unclear. Trimming removed 0 bases from V and 1 base from J, with 6 bases in between. The CDR3 spans 14 residues. The germline gives CDR1 LGHNA, CDR2 YSLEER. The CDR3 here is CASSQDEGNTEAFF. DNA for the CDR3: TGCGCCAGCAGCCAAGATGAGGGGAACACTGAAGCTTTCTTT.

The count of this clone is one. The genes are TRBV20-1 and TRBJ1-2; TRBD1 might be the D (6 bases). The germline CDR1 and CDR2 sequences are DFQATT and SNEGSKA (reference sequence). Trimming pared 6 bases from V and 5 bases from J, leaving 10 bases between. CDR3 length: 11 amino acids. CDR3: CSAQGDYGYTF. CDR3 sequence (DNA): TGCAGTGCACAGGGTGATTATGGCTACACCTTC.

The rearrangement links TRBV29-1 to TRBJ2-1; D is unresolved. This CDR3 has 14 residues. Germline V gene lookup returns CDR1 SQVTM and CDR2 ANQGSEA. V lost 5 bases and J lost 0, with 11 bases in between. CDR3 protein: CSVSLAVSYNEQFF. CDR3 nucleotide sequence: TGCAGCGTTTCTCTGGCAGTCTCCTACAATGAGCAGTTCTTC.

This clone came up a few times. V is TRBV27 and J is TRBJ2-1; 12 positions match TRBD2. This CDR3 spans 16 amino acids. CDR1 MNHEY and CDR2 SMNVEV come from the germline V gene (reference sequence). V shed 5 bases and J 7 bases; nucleotides not matched to a gene: 9. The CDR3 DNA reads TGTGCCAGCAGTCTCCTAGCGGGGGGGTCTGGTAATGAGCAGTTCTTC. Amino acid sequence: CASSLLAGGSGNEQFF.

J is TRBJ1-5 and V is TRBV6-6, with D perhaps matching TRBD1 (6 bases). The CDR3 has 15 residues. CDR1 MNHNY and CDR2 SVGAGI come from the germline V gene (reference sequence). V lost 8 bases, J lost 1 base, and 15 bases lay in between. The CDR3 protein is CASREGEVSNQPQHF. The CDR3 DNA reads as TGTGCCAGCCGTGAGGGGGAAGTAAGCAATCAGCCCCAGCATTTT.

The CDR3 DNA sequence: TGTGCCAGCAGCCCCACTAGCGGGGGAGGAGAGACCCAGTACTTC. It specifies CASSPTSGGGETQYF. The chain couples TRBV7-4 to TRBJ2-5; 11 positions match TRBD2. CDR1 SGHVT and CDR2 SQSDAQ come from the germline V gene. The CDR3 contains 15 residues. Germline trimming cut 5 bases from V and 4 bases from J; bases unmatched to any gene: 6.

The rearrangement uses TRBV9 and TRBJ2-7; tentatively, D is TRBD1 (6 bases). Per the germline V gene, CDR1 is SGDLS and CDR2 is YYNGEE. This CDR3 region has 14 residues. Trimming cost V 2 bases and J 2 bases, with 11 bases left between them. The CDR3 spells CASSVGPGAYEQYF. CDR3 in DNA: TGTGCCAGCAGCGTGGGCCCAGGGGCCTACGAGCAGTACTTC.

The chain joins TRBV6-1 to TRBJ2-1, with D hard to call. The CDR3 has 14 amino acids. Trimming removed 4 bases at V and 3 bases at J, with 10 bases between. Germline CDR1 is MNHNS and CDR2 is SASEGT. CDR3 nucleotide sequence: TGTGCCAGCAGTGGTTTGCAGATCTACAATGAGCAGTTCTTC. This encodes CASSGLQIYNEQFF.

The chain combines TRBV18 with TRBJ1-2, with D perhaps matching TRBD1 (6 bases). Trimming removed 1 base at V and 2 bases at J, with 8 bases between. The CDR3 extends over 14 amino acids. CDR1 and CDR2 (germline): KGHSH, LQKENI. DNA of the CDR3: TGTGCCAGCTCACCACAGGGGGTCAACTATGGCTACACCTTC. The encoded protein is CASSPQGVNYGYTF.

This clone was counted once. This chain links TRBV5-8 with TRBJ2-5; 8 bases are a match to TRBD2. CDR1 and CDR2 (germline): SGHTS, YDEGEE. CDR3 length: 14 amino acids. With 4 bases clipped from V and 5 bases from J, the junction kept 7 bases outside the gene matches. As DNA, the CDR3 is TGTGCCAGCAGCACCCCGGGACTAGTTGAGACCCAGTACTTC. Amino acids: CASSTPGLVETQYF. Full variable domain (outside the CDR3, taken from reference TRBV5-8 and TRBJ2-5): EAGVTQSPTHLIKTRGQQATLRCSPISGHTSVYWYQQALGLGLQFLLWYDEGEERNRGNFPPRFSGRQFPNYSSELNVNALELEDSALYLCASSTPGLVETQYFGPGTRLLVL.

In its sample, this clone was seen a few times. This chain connects TRBV6-1 to TRBJ1-4; D may be TRBD1 (6 bases). The germline V gene has CDR1 MNHNS and CDR2 SASEGT. This CDR3 comprises 14 residues. The V and J ends lost 8 bases and 3 bases respectively, with 13 bases between them. The CDR3 region is CASSSTGANEKLFF. CDR3 coding DNA: TGTGCCAGCTCTTCGACAGGCGCTAATGAAAAACTGTTTTTT.

The rearrangement joins TRBV6-1 to TRBJ2-7; no firm D call. CDR3 length: 14 residues. Germline V CDR1 and CDR2: MNHNS, SASEGT. Trimming shortened V by 5 bases and J by 0 bases, and 11 bases separated the two germline ends. As DNA, the CDR3 is TGTGCCAGCAGTCCACGGTATCTCTCCTACGAGCAGTACTTC. Translation: CASSPRYLSYEQYF.

The chain combines TRBV7-2 with TRBJ2-3; 14 bases map to TRBD2. V gave up 5 bases and J gave up 4 bases; unmatched junction bases: 2. This CDR3 comprises 15 residues. The germline V gene encodes CDR1 SGHTA and CDR2 FQGNSA. CDR3 DNA sequence: TGTGCCAGCAGCCGACTAGCGGGGGGGCCAGATACGCAGTATTTT. It is translated as CASSRLAGGPDTQYF.

The chain combines TRBV5-1 with TRBJ1-4; weak D call: TRBD1 (6 bases). V dropped 1 base and J dropped 4 bases, with 17 bases sitting between them. The CDR3 has 17 residues. CDR1 is SGHRS, CDR2 YFSETQ, per germline. DNA for the CDR3: TGCGCCAGCAGCTTGATGACCCGACAGGAATATAATGAAAAACTGTTTTTT. Amino acids: CASSLMTRQEYNEKLFF.

This chain connects TRBV5-4 to TRBJ2-7, with 11 bases fitting TRBD2. The ends lost 1 base at V and 2 bases at J; junction bases unmatched: 5. This CDR3 region has 16 residues. CDR1 is SGHNT, CDR2 YYREEE, per germline (reference sequence). The CDR3 bases are TGTGCCAGCAGCTTGTGGGGTAGCGGGGGGGCCTACGAGCAGTACTTC. The encoded protein is CASSLWGSGGAYEQYF.

This clone was observed a few times. The chain employs TRBV6-5 and TRBJ1-1; D is perhaps TRBD1 (5 bases). V was trimmed by 2 bases and J by 0 bases, leaving 10 bases between them. The CDR3 length is 15 residues. Germline CDR1 and CDR2: MNHEY and SVGAGI. The CDR3 region has the DNA TGTGCCAGCAGTTACAAGGGACTCATGAACACTGAAGCTTTCTTT. Protein: CASSYKGLMNTEAFF.

The chain joins TRBV30 to TRBJ1-3, with TRBD1 matching 7 bases. V lost 5 bases, J lost 4 bases, and 8 bases stayed unmatched. Germline assignment: CDR1 GTSNPN and CDR2 SVGIG (reference sequence). The CDR3 loop spans 14 amino acids. This chain's CDR3 is CAWGAGTAGNTIYF. The CDR3 nucleotides are TGTGCCTGGGGGGCCGGGACAGCAGGAAACACCATATATTTT.

This clone showed up just a few times. The chain's CDR3 is CASSWRSTPPAMEQFF. CDR3 in DNA: TGTGCCAGCAGCTGGCGTAGCACCCCCCCAGCAATGGAGCAGTTCTTC. V is TRBV7-9 and J is TRBJ2-1; D remains ambiguous. V was cut by 4 bases and J by 10 bases, with 23 bases left in between. This CDR3 spans 16 amino acids. Germline V CDR1 and CDR2: SEHNR, FQNEAQ (reference sequence).

The gene calls are TRBV11-3 and TRBJ2-2; TRBD1 might be the D (7 bases). V was shortened by 1 base and J by 7 bases, with 16 bases between the two germline ends. The CDR3 runs to 16 residues. Germline CDR1 and CDR2: SGHNT and YENEEA. The chain's CDR3 is CASSLGGQGGIGELFF. CDR3 coding DNA: TGTGCCAGCAGCTTAGGCGGGCAGGGGGGCATCGGGGAGCTGTTTTTT.

The V and J genes are TRBV5-6 and TRBJ1-4, with TRBD1 matching over 10 bases. V shed 1 base and J 5 bases; nucleotides not matched to a gene: 8. CDR1 SGHDT and CDR2 YYEEEE come from the germline V gene. The CDR3 spans 17 residues. This chain's CDR3 is CASSLRQGARGNEKLFF. Here the CDR3 DNA reads TGTGCCAGCAGCTTGAGACAGGGGGCGCGGGGAAATGAAAAACTGTTTTTT.